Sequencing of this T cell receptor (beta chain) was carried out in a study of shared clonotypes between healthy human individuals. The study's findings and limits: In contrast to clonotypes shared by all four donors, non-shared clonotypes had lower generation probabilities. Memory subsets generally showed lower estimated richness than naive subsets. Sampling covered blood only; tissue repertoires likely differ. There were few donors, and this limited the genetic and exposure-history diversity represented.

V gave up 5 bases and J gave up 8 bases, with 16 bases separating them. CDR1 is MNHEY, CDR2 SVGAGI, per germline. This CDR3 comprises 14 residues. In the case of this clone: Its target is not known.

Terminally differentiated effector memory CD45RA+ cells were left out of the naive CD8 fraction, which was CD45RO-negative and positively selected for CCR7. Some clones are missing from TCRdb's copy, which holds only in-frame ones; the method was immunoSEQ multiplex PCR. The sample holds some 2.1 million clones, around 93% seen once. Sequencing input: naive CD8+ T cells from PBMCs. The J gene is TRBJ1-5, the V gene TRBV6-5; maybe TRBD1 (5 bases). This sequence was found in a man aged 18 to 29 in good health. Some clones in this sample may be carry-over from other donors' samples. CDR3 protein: CASSLTAPLEPQHF. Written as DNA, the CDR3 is TGTGCCAGCAGTCTGACAGCACCCCTCGAGCCCCAGCATTTT.